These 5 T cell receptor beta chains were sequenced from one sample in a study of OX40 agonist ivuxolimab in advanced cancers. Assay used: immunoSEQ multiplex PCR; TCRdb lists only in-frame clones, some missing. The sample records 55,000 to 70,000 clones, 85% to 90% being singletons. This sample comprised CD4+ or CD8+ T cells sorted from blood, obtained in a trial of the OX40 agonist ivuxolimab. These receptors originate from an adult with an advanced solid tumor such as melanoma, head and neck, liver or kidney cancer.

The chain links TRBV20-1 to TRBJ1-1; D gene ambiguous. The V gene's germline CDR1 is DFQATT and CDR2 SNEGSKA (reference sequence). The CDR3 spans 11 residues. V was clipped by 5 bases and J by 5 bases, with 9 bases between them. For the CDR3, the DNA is TGCAGTGCTGTGAGAATGACTGAAGCTTTCTTT. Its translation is CSAVRMTEAFF.

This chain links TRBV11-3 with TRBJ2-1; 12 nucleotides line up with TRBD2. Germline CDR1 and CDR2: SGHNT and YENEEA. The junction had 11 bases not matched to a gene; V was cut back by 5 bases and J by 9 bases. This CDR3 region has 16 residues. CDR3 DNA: TGTGCCAGCAGCCCCCCTCTAGCGGGAGGGCCTACTGAGCAGTTCTTC. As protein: CASSPPLAGGPTEQFF.

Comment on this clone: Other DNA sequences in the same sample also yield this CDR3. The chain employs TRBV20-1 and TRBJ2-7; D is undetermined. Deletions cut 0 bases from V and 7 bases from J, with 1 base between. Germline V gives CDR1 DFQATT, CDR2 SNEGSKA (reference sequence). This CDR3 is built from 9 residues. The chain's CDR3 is CSAREEQYF. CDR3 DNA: TGCAGTGCTAGAGAGGAGCAGTACTTC.

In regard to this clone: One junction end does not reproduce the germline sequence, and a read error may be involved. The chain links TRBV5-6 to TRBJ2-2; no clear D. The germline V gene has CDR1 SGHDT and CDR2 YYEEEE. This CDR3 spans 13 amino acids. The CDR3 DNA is TGTGCCGGCAGCTTGGAATACACCGGGGAGCTGTTTTTT. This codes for CAGSLEYTGELFF.

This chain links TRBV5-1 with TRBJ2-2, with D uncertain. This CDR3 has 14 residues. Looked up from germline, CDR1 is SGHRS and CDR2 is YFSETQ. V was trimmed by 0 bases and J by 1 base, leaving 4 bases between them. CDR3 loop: CASSLGGNTGELFF. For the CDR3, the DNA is TGCGCCAGCAGCTTGGGGGGGAACACCGGGGAGCTGTTTTTT.